The present entry profiles one TCR beta chain with its context. The CDR3 spans 16 residues. Per the germline V gene, CDR1 is GTSNPN and CDR2 is SVGIG (reference sequence). Deletions cut 0 bases from V and 4 bases from J, with 18 bases between. The sample belongs to a study of blood T cell repertoires in COVID-19. Study at large: There were acute and convalescent COVID-19 samples, and they came from the United States, Italy and Spain. The analysed material was cDNA or gDNA that came from T cells, B-cell-depleted T cells, or PBMCs.

In the study's own analysis: Amplifying reference gene primers gave estimates of nucleated cell counts. Assay: immunoSEQ multiplex PCR; the TCRdb copy retains only in-frame clones and omits some. D and trimming come from the DNA, and the V and J calls and clone size come from that table. Of fewer than 200,000 clones in the sample, about nine tenths are singletons; the top ten hold roughly 24%. The TCR comes from a man aged 60-69 years with acute or convalescent COVID-19. The chain combines TRBV30 with TRBJ1-2, with D possibly matching TRBD1 (5 bases). The sequenced sample consisted of peripheral blood. CDR3 amino acids: CAWSVKEPGMGYGYTF. The CDR3 nucleotides read TGTGCCTGGAGTGTAAAGGAGCCAGGGATGGGCTATGGCTACACCTTC.